This entry lists 13 T cell receptor beta chains sequenced from one sample in a study of PD-1 blockade in classical Hodgkin lymphoma. TCRdb keeps only in-frame clones here, not all; method: immunoSEQ multiplex PCR. Here the sample spans around 9,900 clones, more than 85% being singletons. Every one of the patients relapsed after autologous stem cell transplantation (brentuximab vedotin exposure was variable). The input for sequencing was peripheral blood mononuclear cells (PBMCs), taken at baseline. The receptors come from a human donor with classical Hodgkin lymphoma.

The rearrangement uses TRBV7-9 and TRBJ1-3; TRBD1 might be the D (5 bases). Trimming cost V 2 bases and J 0 bases, with 20 bases left between them. CDR1 and CDR2 from the germline V gene are SEHNR and FQNEAQ (reference sequence). The CDR3 extends over 19 amino acids. The CDR3 sequence is CASSLRGGGAFPSGNTIYF. In nucleotides, the CDR3 is TGTGCCAGCAGCTTACGGGGAGGAGGGGCATTCCCCTCTGGAAACACCATATATTTT.

The V call is TRBV28, the J call TRBJ2-6, with D unresolved. The V gene's germline CDR1 is MDHEN and CDR2 SYDVKM. V was pared by 5 bases and J by 0 bases, with 8 bases between. The CDR3 is 15 amino acids. The CDR3, as DNA: TGTGCCAGCAGTGGACCCCACTCTGGGGCCAACGTCCTGACTTTC. Protein: CASSGPHSGANVLTF.

This chain connects TRBV6-5 to TRBJ1-1; D gene uncertain. Trimming stripped 7 bases from V and 10 bases from J, with 16 bases between. CDR1 is MNHEY, CDR2 SVGAGI, per germline. The CDR3 has 12 residues. Written as DNA, the CDR3 is TGTGCCAGCATAGGACTTGACGGCGGAGCTTTCTTT. Its protein is CASIGLDGGAFF.

The chain couples TRBV18 to TRBJ2-7, with 10 bases matching TRBD2. V was pared by 3 bases and J by 6 bases, with 8 bases of the junction left unmatched. There are 15 residues in the CDR3. Looked up from germline, CDR1 is KGHSH and CDR2 is LQKENI. This chain's CDR3 is CASSPPSGSAVEQYF. The CDR3 coding sequence is TGTGCCAGCTCACCCCCTAGCGGGAGTGCGGTCGAGCAGTACTTC.

The rearrangement uses TRBV6-4 and TRBJ1-4; TRBD1 matches 7 bases. The CDR3 spans 14 residues. The J segment lost 5 bases and the V segment lost 3 bases, leaving 3 bases of the junction unmatched. The germline V gene encodes CDR1 MRHNA and CDR2 SNTAGT. The DNA for the CDR3 is TGTGCCAGCAGTGAAGGGGACAGCAATGAAAAACTGTTTTTT. Its translation is CASSEGDSNEKLFF.

The chain has TRBV11-3 and TRBJ2-7; TRBD1 matches at 9 bases. The germline V gene has CDR1 SGHNT and CDR2 YENEEA. J was trimmed by 6 bases and V by 5 bases; bases with no gene match: 20. The CDR3 sequence is 18 residues long. CDR3 protein: CASSQKGQGWGFVGEQYF. The CDR3 region has the DNA TGTGCCAGCAGCCAAAAGGGACAGGGATGGGGTTTTGTCGGCGAGCAGTACTTC.

This clone turned up a few times. The chain links TRBV5-1 to TRBJ2-7; 7 bases fit TRBD1. This CDR3 is built from 14 residues. CDR1 is SGHRS and CDR2 is YFSETQ in the germline V gene. V lost 3 bases, J lost 4 bases, and 7 bases stayed unmatched. This CDR3 is CASSSGRGHYEQYF. The DNA of the CDR3 is TGCGCCAGCAGCTCCGGTAGGGGGCATTACGAGCAGTACTTC.

The chain joins TRBV7-9 to TRBJ1-5; possible D gene TRBD1, 6 bases. The CDR3 has 14 residues. CDR1 is SEHNR and CDR2 is FQNEAQ in the germline V gene (reference sequence). Trimming shortened V by 4 bases and J by 8 bases, and 15 bases separated the two germline ends. The chain's CDR3 is CASSSATGSEPQHF. CDR3 coding DNA: TGTGCCAGCAGCTCGGCGACAGGCTCGGAGCCCCAGCATTTT.

A single count supports this clone. V gene TRBV2 combines with J gene TRBJ1-5; D unclear. V lost 5 bases and J 3 bases, leaving 17 bases between the germline ends. Germline CDR1 and CDR2: SNHLY and FYNNEI. The CDR3 extends over 16 amino acids. The DNA for the CDR3 is TGTGCCAGCAGTCTTACGGACCCGGCAGTCAATCAGCCCCAGCATTTT. Its protein is CASSLTDPAVNQPQHF.

This chain's CDR3 is CASSLDPFGEQYF. The CDR3 DNA sequence: TGCGCCAGCAGCTTGGACCCATTCGGGGAGCAGTACTTC. V usage is TRBV5-1 and J usage is TRBJ2-7; D call uncertain. V lost 0 bases and J 7 bases, leaving 11 bases between the germline ends. The CDR3 runs to 13 residues. Germline loops: CDR1 SGHRS, CDR2 YFSETQ.

The chain has TRBV2 and TRBJ2-5; D not resolved. CDR1 and CDR2 (germline): SNHLY, FYNNEI. The CDR3 covers 11 residues. V was trimmed by 11 bases and J by 1 base, leaving 8 bases between them. DNA for the CDR3: TGTGCCTGCACGTCCCAAGAGACCCAGTACTTC. Residues: CACTSQETQYF.

Points on this clone: The germline gene is not matched at one end of the junction; a read error may be the cause. The J gene is TRBJ2-7, the V gene TRBV6-5, with D unresolved. Per germline, CDR1 MNHEY and CDR2 SVGAGI. The CDR3 runs 14 residues. CDR3 coding DNA: TGTGCCAGCAGTTCGGACGGTGGGCCCGCACCTGTCGACTTC. The encoded protein is CASSSDGGPAPVDF.

This rearrangement joins TRBV14 to TRBJ2-7; 9 positions match TRBD2. The germline V gene encodes CDR1 SGHDN and CDR2 FVKESK. Unmatched junction bases numbered 8, after V lost 2 bases and J lost 9 bases. This CDR3 spans 14 amino acids. The CDR3 DNA follows: TGTGCCAGCAGCCAATCTAGCGGGGCCCTGGGGCAGTACTTC. It translates to CASSQSSGALGQYF.